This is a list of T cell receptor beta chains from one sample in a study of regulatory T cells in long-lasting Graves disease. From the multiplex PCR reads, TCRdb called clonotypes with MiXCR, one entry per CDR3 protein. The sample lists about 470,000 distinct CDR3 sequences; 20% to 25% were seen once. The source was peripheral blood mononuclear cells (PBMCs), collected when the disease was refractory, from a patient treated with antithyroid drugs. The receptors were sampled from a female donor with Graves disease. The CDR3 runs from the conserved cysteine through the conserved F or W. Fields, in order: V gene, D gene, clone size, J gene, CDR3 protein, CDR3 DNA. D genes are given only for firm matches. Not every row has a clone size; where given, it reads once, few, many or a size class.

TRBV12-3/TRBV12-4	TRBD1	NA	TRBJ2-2	CASSSLDRGLGTGELFF	TGTGCCAGCAGCTCCCTGGACAGGGGGCTAGGGACCGGGGAGCTGTTTTTT
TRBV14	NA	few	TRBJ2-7	CASSQGIYEQYF	TGTGCCAGCAGCCAAGGGATCTACGAGCAGTACTTC
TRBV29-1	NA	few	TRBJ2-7	CSVEEGVPYEQYF	TGCAGCGTTGAAGAAGGGGTCCCCTACGAGCAGTACTTC
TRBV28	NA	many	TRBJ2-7	CASSSYQGSRYEQYF	TGTGCCAGCAGTTCTTATCAGGGGTCTCGCTACGAGCAGTACTTC
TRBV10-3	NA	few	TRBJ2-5	CAISRAAQETQYF	TGTGCCATCAGCCGGGCCGCGCAAGAGACCCAGTACTTC
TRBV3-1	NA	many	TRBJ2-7	CASSQDRGEQYF	TGTGCCAGCAGCCAAGATAGAGGAGAGCAGTACTTC
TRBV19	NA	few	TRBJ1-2	CATQGPGYGYTF	TGTGCCACCCAAGGCCCAGGCTATGGCTACACCTTC
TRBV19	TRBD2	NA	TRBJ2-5	CASSPAATSGRLGETQYF	TGTGCCAGTAGTCCCGCAGCCACTAGCGGGAGGTTAGGAGAGACCCAGTACTTC
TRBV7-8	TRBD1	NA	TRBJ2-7	CASSLTGTGARGYEQYF	TGTGCCAGCAGCCTCACCGGGACAGGCGCAAGGGGCTACGAGCAGTACTTC
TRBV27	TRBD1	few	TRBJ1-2	CASSTTSGGQGPYGYTF	TGTGCCAGCAGTACTACCTCCGGTGGACAGGGCCCCTATGGCTACACCTTC
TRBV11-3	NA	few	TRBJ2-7	CASSLYEGGSYEQYF	TGTGCCAGCAGCTTATATGAGGGTGGGTCCTACGAGCAGTACTTC
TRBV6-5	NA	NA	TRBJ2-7	CASSYRMDSYEQYF	TGTGCCAGCAGTTACCGGATGGATAGTTACGAGCAGTACTTC
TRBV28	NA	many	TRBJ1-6	CASRAGGASSYNSPLHF	TGTGCCAGCAGGGCTGGCGGGGCCAGCTCCTATAATTCACCCCTCCACTTT
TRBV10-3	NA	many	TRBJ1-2	CAISEPGLVNGYTF	TGTGCCATCAGTGAGCCAGGCCTTGTAAATGGCTACACCTTC
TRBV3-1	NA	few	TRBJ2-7	CASSQRGQHEQYF	TGTGCCAGCAGCCAGAGGGGTCAACACGAGCAGTACTTC
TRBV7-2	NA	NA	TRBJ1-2	CASSFGRWVSNYGYTF	TGTGCCAGCAGCTTCGGACGGTGGGTTTCAAACTATGGCTACACCTTC
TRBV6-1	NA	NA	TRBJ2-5	CASSWDARGHNQETQYF	TGTGCCAGCAGCTGGGATGCCCGGGGACACAACCAAGAGACCCAGTACTTC
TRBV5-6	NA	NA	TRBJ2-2	CASSLAMVDGELFF	TGTGCCAGCAGCTTGGCCATGGTGGACGGGGAGCTGTTTTTT
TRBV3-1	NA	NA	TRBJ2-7	CASSSQGTYYEQYF	TGTGCCAGCAGCTCTCAGGGAACGTACTACGAGCAGTACTTC
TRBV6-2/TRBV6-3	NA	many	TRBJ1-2	CASSPGYTF	TGTGCCAGCTCCCCTGGCTACACCTTC
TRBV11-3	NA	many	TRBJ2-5	CASSSPDDGGRETQYF	TGTGCCAGCAGCTCCCCCGACGATGGGGGGCGGGAGACCCAGTACTTC
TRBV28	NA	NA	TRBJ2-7	CASSFRDRFDEQYF	TGTGCCAGCAGTTTCCGAGACAGATTCGACGAGCAGTACTTC
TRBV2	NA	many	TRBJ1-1	CASSVQGENTEAFF	TGTGCCAGCAGTGTACAGGGCGAGAACACTGAAGCTTTCTTT
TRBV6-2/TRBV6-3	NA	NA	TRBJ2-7	CASSEVGADFYEQYF	TGTGCCAGCAGTGAAGTAGGAGCAGATTTCTACGAGCAGTACTTC
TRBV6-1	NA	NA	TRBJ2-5	CASSREDYQETQYF	TGTGCCAGCAGCAGGGAGGACTACCAAGAGACCCAGTACTTC
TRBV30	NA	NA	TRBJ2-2	CAWSVWNTGELFF	TGTGCCTGGAGTGTATGGAACACCGGGGAGCTGTTTTTT
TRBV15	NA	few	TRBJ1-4	CATSLGDKQKLFF	TGTGCCACCTCCCTGGGGGACAAGCAAAAACTGTTTTTT
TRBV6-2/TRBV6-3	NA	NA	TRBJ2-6	CASSWPGSGANVLTF	TGTGCCAGCAGTTGGCCGGGCTCTGGGGCCAACGTCCTGACTTTC
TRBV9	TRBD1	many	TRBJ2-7	CASSATGGWSYEQYF	TGTGCCAGCAGCGCGACAGGGGGTTGGTCCTACGAGCAGTACTTC
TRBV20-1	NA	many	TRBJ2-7	CSARNRSYEQYF	TGCAGTGCTAGGAACAGATCCTACGAGCAGTACTTC
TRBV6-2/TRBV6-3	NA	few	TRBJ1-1	CASTTGAGHEAFF	TGTGCCAGCACCACGGGAGCGGGGCATGAAGCTTTCTTT
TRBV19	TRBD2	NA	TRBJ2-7	CASSLASGRSIEQYF	TGTGCCAGTAGTCTCGCTAGCGGGAGATCCATCGAGCAGTACTTC
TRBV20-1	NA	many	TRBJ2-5	CSARDNQETQYF	TGCAGTGCTAGAGATAACCAAGAGACCCAGTACTTC
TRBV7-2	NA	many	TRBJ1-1	CASSLEVMNTEAFF	TGTGCCAGCAGCTTAGAGGTGATGAACACTGAAGCTTTCTTT
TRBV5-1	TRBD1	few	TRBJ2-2	CASSLRTGAGELFF	TGCGCCAGCAGCTTAAGGACAGGGGCCGGGGAGCTGTTTTTT
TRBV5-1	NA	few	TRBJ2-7	CASGVFRDTSSYEQYF	TGCGCCAGCGGCGTCTTCCGGGACACAAGCTCCTACGAGCAGTACTTC
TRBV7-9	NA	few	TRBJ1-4	CASTTGSATNEKLFF	TGTGCCAGCACTACCGGGTCTGCAACTAATGAAAAACTGTTTTTT
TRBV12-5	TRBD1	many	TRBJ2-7	CASGLVLVRGLDEQYF	TGTGCTAGTGGTTTGGTACTCGTCAGGGGGCTAGACGAGCAGTACTTC
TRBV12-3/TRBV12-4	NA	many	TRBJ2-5	CASSPGKQETQYF	TGTGCCAGCAGTCCAGGGAAACAAGAGACCCAGTACTTC
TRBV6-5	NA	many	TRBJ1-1	CASSYMALNTEAFF	TGTGCCAGCAGTTACATGGCTCTGAACACTGAAGCTTTCTTT
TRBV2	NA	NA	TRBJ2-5	CASSYNKYQETQYF	TGTGCCAGCAGCTATAACAAATACCAAGAGACCCAGTACTTC
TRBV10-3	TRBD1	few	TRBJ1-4	CAISESGQGTGEEKLFF	TGTGCCATCAGTGAGTCGGGACAGGGGACCGGAGAGGAAAAACTGTTTTTT
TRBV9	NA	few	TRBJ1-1	CASSATTGTNPNTEAFF	TGTGCCAGCAGCGCCACTACAGGGACAAATCCGAACACTGAAGCTTTCTTT
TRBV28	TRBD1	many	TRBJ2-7	CASTHLPGQTYEQYF	TGTGCCAGCACCCACCTCCCGGGACAGACCTACGAGCAGTACTTC
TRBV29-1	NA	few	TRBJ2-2	CSVRSGNTGELFF	TGCAGCGTACGATCAGGGAACACCGGGGAGCTGTTTTTT